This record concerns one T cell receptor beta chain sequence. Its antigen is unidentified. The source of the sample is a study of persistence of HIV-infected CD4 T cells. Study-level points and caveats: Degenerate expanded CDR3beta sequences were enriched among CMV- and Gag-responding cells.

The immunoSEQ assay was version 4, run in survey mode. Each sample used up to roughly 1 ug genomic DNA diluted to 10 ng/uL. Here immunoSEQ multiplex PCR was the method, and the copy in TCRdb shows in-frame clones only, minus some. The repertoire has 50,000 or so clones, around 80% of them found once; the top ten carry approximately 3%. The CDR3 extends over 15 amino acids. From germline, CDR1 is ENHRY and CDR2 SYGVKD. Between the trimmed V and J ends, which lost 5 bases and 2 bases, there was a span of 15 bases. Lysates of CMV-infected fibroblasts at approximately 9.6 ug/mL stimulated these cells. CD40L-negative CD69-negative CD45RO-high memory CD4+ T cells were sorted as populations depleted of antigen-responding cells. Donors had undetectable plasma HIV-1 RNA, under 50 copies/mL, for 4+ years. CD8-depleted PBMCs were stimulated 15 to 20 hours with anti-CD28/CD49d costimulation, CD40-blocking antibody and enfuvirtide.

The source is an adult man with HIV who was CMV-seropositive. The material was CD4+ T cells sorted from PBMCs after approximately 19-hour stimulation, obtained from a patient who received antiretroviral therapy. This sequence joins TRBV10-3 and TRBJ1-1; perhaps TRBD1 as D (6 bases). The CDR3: CAISRLTGQNTEAFF. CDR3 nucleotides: TGTGCCATCAGTCGGCTGACAGGACAAAACACTGAAGCTTTCTTT.